One sample yielded the 6 T cell receptor beta chains listed below, sequenced in a study of shared clonotypes between healthy human individuals (TCRdb year 2020). The library came from the immunoSEQ multiplex PCR assay. Sourced from immuneACCESS, this table was stored by TCRdb with only in-frame sequences that have V and J called. A share of the clones is absent; for the studies checked, an unresolved V gene accounts for under half, and the remainder has no known explanation. Across this sample there are approximately 600,000 clones, with roughly 95% seen only once. Over 0.095% of the sample comes from the top ten. CD8 naive samples consisted of CD45RO-negative cells that were positively selected for CCR7, yielding a CD45RA+CCR7+ population without TemRA cells. The specimen sequenced was naive CD8+ T cells sorted from blood. What this sample's cell subset or site label stands for: CD45RA+CCR7+. All receptors come from a woman in her thirties in good health.

The rearrangement links TRBV4-2 to TRBJ2-5; 10 bases are shared with TRBD2. Unmatched junction bases numbered 14, after V lost 0 bases and J lost 4 bases. CDR3 length: 19 residues. Germline lookup yields CDR1 LGHNA and CDR2 YNFKEQ. Here the CDR3 DNA reads TGTGCCAGCAGCCAAGATCGGGGGACCGGGACTAGCGTTCGAGAGACCCAGTACTTC. Translating it yields CASSQDRGTGTSVRETQYF.

The chain employs TRBV11-3 and TRBJ2-1; 13 positions agree with TRBD2. V shed 4 bases and J 6 bases; nucleotides not matched to a gene: 3. This CDR3 is 15 amino acids long. The germline V gene encodes CDR1 SGHNT and CDR2 YENEEA. The CDR3 sequence: CASSSRLAGGNEQFF. DNA for the CDR3: TGTGCCAGCAGCTCCAGACTAGCGGGAGGCAATGAGCAGTTCTTC.

The V gene is TRBV25-1, the J gene TRBJ1-2; 10 bases map to TRBD1. With 1 base clipped from V and 4 bases from J, the junction kept 12 bases outside the gene matches. The CDR3 totals 18 residues. Per the germline V gene, CDR1 is MGHDK and CDR2 is SYGVNS. The CDR3 loop is CASSESRGTGATFYGYTF. DNA for the CDR3: TGTGCCAGCAGTGAATCGCGGGGGACAGGGGCAACCTTCTATGGCTACACCTTC.

As regards this clone: The sample contains more than one DNA sequence encoding this CDR3. This chain joins TRBV19 and TRBJ2-5, with D unresolved. The CDR3 loop spans 13 amino acids. Between the trimmed V and J ends, which lost 0 bases and 5 bases, there was a span of 7 bases. Germline CDR1 and CDR2: LNHDA and SQIVND (reference sequence). CDR3 DNA: TGTGCCAGTAGTATAGATTATGAGGAGACCCAGTACTTC. This encodes CASSIDYEETQYF.

V usage is TRBV7-9 and J usage is TRBJ1-1, with D possibly being TRBD1 (5 bases). The CDR3 extends over 14 amino acids. Germline V gene sequence: CDR1 SEHNR, CDR2 FQNEAQ (reference sequence). V shed 1 base and J shed 3 bases, with 9 bases lying between them. The CDR3 here is CASSLGVGDTEAFF. CDR3 bases: TGTGCCAGCAGCTTAGGAGTAGGGGACACTGAAGCTTTCTTT. Using reference TRBV7-9 and TRBJ1-1 for the parts outside the CDR3, the full variable domain is DTGVSQNPRHKITKRGQNVTFRCDPISEHNRLYWYRQTLGQGPEFLTYFQNEAQLEKSRLLSDRFSAERPKGSFSTLEIQRTEQGDSAMYLCASSLGVGDTEAFFGQGTRLTVV.

The rearrangement links TRBV13 to TRBJ2-7; the match to TRBD2 covers 15 bases. Germline-derived CDR1 and CDR2 are PRHDT and FYEKMQ (reference sequence). The CDR3 spans 16 residues. V was pared by 5 bases and J by 6 bases, with 8 bases of the junction left unmatched. As DNA, the CDR3 is TGTGCCAGCAGCCCCCGGGGACTAGCGGGAGGAAGCGAGCAGTACTTC. As protein: CASSPRGLAGGSEQYF. Complete variable domain (other parts from reference TRBV13 and TRBJ2-7): AAGVIQSPRHLIKEKRETATLKCYPIPRHDTVYWYQQGPGQDPQFLISFYEKMQSDKGSIPDRFSAQQFSDYHSELNMSSLELGDSALYFCASSPRGLAGGSEQYFGPGTRLTVT.